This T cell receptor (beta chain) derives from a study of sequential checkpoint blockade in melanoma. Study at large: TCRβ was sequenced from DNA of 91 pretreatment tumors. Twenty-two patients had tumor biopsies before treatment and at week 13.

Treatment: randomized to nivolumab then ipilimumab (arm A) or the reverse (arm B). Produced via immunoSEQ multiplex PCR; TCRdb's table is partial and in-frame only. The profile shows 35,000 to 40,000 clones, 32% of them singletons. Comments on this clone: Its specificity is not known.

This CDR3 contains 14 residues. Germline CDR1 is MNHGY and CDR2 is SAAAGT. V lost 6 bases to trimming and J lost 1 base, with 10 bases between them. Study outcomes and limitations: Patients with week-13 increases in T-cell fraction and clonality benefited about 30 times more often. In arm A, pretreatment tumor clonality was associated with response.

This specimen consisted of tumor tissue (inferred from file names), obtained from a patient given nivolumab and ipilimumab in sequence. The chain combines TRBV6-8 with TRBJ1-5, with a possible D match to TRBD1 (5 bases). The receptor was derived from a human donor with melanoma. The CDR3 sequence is CASRTRGSNQPQHF. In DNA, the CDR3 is TGTGCCAGCAGAACCCGGGGGAGCAATCAGCCCCAGCATTTT.